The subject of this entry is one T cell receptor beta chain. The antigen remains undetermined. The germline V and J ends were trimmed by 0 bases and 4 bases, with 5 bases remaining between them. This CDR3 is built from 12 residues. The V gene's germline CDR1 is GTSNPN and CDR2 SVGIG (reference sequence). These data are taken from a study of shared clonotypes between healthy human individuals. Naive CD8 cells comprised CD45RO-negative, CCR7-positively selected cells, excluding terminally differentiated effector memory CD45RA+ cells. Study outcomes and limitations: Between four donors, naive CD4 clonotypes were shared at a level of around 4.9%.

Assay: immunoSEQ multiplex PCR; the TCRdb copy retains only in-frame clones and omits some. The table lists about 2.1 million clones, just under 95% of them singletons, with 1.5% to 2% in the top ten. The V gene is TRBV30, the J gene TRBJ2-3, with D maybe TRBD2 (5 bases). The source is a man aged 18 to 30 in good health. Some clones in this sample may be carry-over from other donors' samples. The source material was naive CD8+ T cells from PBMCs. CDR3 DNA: TGTGCCTGGAGTGTTAGCGCAGATACGCAGTATTTT. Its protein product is CAWSVSADTQYF.